These T cell receptor beta chains were read from a single sample in a study of Ad26.COV2.S vaccination and SARS-CoV-2 variants. Produced via immunoSEQ multiplex PCR; TCRdb's table is partial and in-frame only. The sample includes hundreds of thousands of clones, roughly 90% of them seen just once. The sample consisted of peripheral blood, taken in a trial of Ad26.COV2.S vaccine versus placebo. These receptor sequences come from a person between 18 and 59 years old who received the Ad26.COV2.S COVID-19 vaccine or a placebo. The CDR3 runs from the conserved cysteine through the conserved F or W. Clone size, where shown, is once, few, many, or a class for clones that have expanded.

CASSLQGAFYNEQFF,TRBV7-2,once,TRBJ2-1
CASSIGDRFRGYTF,TRBV19,.,TRBJ1-2
CASSEALHGTYEQYF,TRBV6-1,once,TRBJ2-7
CASSEGVPGELFF,TRBV10-2,once,TRBJ2-2
CASGRGLAGAGNEQFF,TRBV2,.,TRBJ2-1
CASSTQNIQYF,TRBV11-2,.,TRBJ2-4
CASSMTGYSNQPQHF,TRBV18,.,TRBJ1-5
CASRTTGFPGNTIYF,TRBV6-5,.,TRBJ1-3
CASSHGQQAGNTIYF,TRBV4-2,once,TRBJ1-3
CASSSSVGGGNNTEAFF,TRBV27,.,TRBJ1-1
CASSPLAGGPEFF,TRBV18,.,TRBJ2-1
CASSYGTGVGYEQYF,TRBV5-6,.,TRBJ2-7
CAEGDRGLLTGELFF,TRBV2,.,TRBJ2-2
CSVSTGVDSPLHF,TRBV29-1,.,TRBJ1-6
CASSETAYEQYF,TRBV6-1,.,TRBJ2-7
CASSNIPQTGGNQPQHF,TRBV19,.,TRBJ1-5
CASSVGVGQAFYGYTF,TRBV9,.,TRBJ1-2
CASSLTGVRETQYF,TRBV7-3,.,TRBJ2-5
CASSFSDYGYTF,TRBV7-8,.,TRBJ1-2
CASSLMPRSPLHF,TRBV7-3,.,TRBJ1-6
CATIAGVQRYEQFF,TRBV24-1,once,TRBJ2-1
CASSLRRYEQYF,TRBV5-4,.,TRBJ2-7
CASSSALSGEQYF,TRBV5-1,.,TRBJ2-7
CASSDEAKNIQYF,TRBV12-3/TRBV12-4,.,TRBJ2-4
CASSDRQANNSPLHF,TRBV7-2,.,TRBJ1-6
CASSQVSSGSYNEQFF,TRBV3-1/TRBV3-2,.,TRBJ2-1
CASSLAAGSTEAFF,TRBV7-9,.,TRBJ1-1
CAISEGQNYGYTF,TRBV10-3,.,TRBJ1-2
CASSLGDGQKETQYF,TRBV5-1,.,TRBJ2-5
CASSGDRDTEAFF,TRBV18,.,TRBJ1-1
CASSYPSGEAFF,TRBV6-2/TRBV6-3,.,TRBJ1-1
CASSLWGGNQPQHF,TRBV27,.,TRBJ1-5